These T cell receptor beta chains were read from a single sample in a study of cytomegalovirus exposure and HLA in healthy donors. Here immunoSEQ multiplex PCR was the method, and the copy in TCRdb shows in-frame clones only, minus some. The sample includes roughly 190,000 clones, about 88% of them seen just once. The specimen was PBMCs. These receptors were collected from a woman aged 18-29 years in good health and CMV-seronegative. Each CDR3 is given with its conserved first and last residue. The D gene is left open where the match is weak. Size values are once, few and many counts, or a class for expanded clones, and some rows have none.

J | D | V | size | length | DNA | CDR3
TRBJ1-5 | TRBD1 | TRBV9 | - | 15 | TGTGCCAGCAGCGTAGGGGACAGAATCAATCAGCCCCAGCATTTT | CASSVGDRINQPQHF
TRBJ2-6 | - | TRBV30 | - | 17 | TGTGCCTGGAGCGTGATGGGTGGGCTGCGAGGGGCCAACGTCCTGACTTTC | CAWSVMGGLRGANVLTF
TRBJ2-3 | TRBD1 | TRBV6-1 | - | 13 | TGTGCCAGCAGCGCTACAGGGGGAGATACGCAGTATTTT | CASSATGGDTQYF
TRBJ1-2 | TRBD1 | TRBV9 | - | 16 | TGTGCCAGCAGCGCCACATCCGACCCCGGACAGGTTGGCTACACCTTC | CASSATSDPGQVGYTF
TRBJ1-5 | - | TRBV7-9 | - | 17 | TGTGCCAGCAGCTTAGCCGGCAGGGGCGGCATCAATCAGCCCCAGCATTTT | CASSLAGRGGINQPQHF
TRBJ2-7 | TRBD1 | TRBV6-1 | once | 15 | TGTGCCAGCAGCATCTCTGCGGCAGGGGGCCGCGAGCAGTACTTC | CASSISAAGGREQYF
TRBJ2-2 | - | TRBV30 | - | 15 | TGTGCCTGGAGTGTCCCGGGAGCCCACACCGGGGAGCTGTTTTTT | CAWSVPGAHTGELFF
TRBJ2-1 | TRBD2 | TRBV4-3 | few | 17 | TGCGCCAGCAGCCAAGGGTGGGGGACTAGCGGGAGTAATGAGCAGTTCTTC | CASSQGWGTSGSNEQFF
TRBJ2-5 | TRBD2 | TRBV7-2 | - | 16 | TGTGCCAGCAGCTTAGCGGGGATATTAGCGGGAGGGACCCAGTACTTC | CASSLAGILAGGTQYF
TRBJ1-2 | - | TRBV27 | - | 15 | TGTGCCAGCAGTTTATCTGCCGGGTCGTTCTATGGCTACACCTTC | CASSLSAGSFYGYTF
TRBJ2-1 | - | TRBV7-3 | - | 14 | TGTGCCAGCAGCTTAAATAATCTTGACTATGAGCAGTTCTTC | CASSLNNLDYEQFF
TRBJ1-1 | TRBD1 | TRBV4-1 | once | 16 | TGCGCCAGCAGCCAAGAGGGGTGGGGACAGGGCACTGAAGCTTTCTTT | CASSQEGWGQGTEAFF
TRBJ2-7 | TRBD2 | TRBV28 | - | 18 | TGTGCCAGCAGTTCCTCCGGACTAGCGGGGTCCTCCTCCTACGAGCAGTACTTC | CASSSSGLAGSSSYEQYF
TRBJ2-2 | TRBD1 | TRBV4-3 | - | 17 | TGCGCCAGCAGCCTATGGGAGACAGGGCTAAACACCGGGGAGCTGTTTTTT | CASSLWETGLNTGELFF
TRBJ2-7 | - | TRBV5-1 | - | 15 | TGCGCCAGCAGCTTGATGGCTAGCGTTACCTACGAGCAGTACTTC | CASSLMASVTYEQYF
TRBJ1-3 | - | TRBV13 | - | 15 | TGTGCCAGCAGCTTTCGGGACAACTCTGGAAACACCATATATTTT | CASSFRDNSGNTIYF
TRBJ1-1 | - | TRBV15 | few | 13 | TGTGCCACCAGCAGAGATGAGGGCCTCTGGTCTTTCTTT | CATSRDEGLWSFF
TRBJ2-7 | - | TRBV28 | - | 13 | TGTGCCAGCAGTTTCCCAGAGGACTACGAGCAGTACTTC | CASSFPEDYEQYF
TRBJ2-7 | TRBD1 | TRBV10-3 | few | 15 | TGTGCCATCAGTGACAACGGACAGGGGACCAACGAGCAGTACTTC | CAISDNGQGTNEQYF
TRBJ1-2 | TRBD1 | TRBV5-1 | - | 17 | TGCGCCAGCAGCCCGTGGACGGGACAGGGATCAGGGGGTGGCTACACCTTC | CASSPWTGQGSGGGYTF
TRBJ2-2 | TRBD1 | TRBV5-1 | - | 14 | TGCGCCAGCAGCACGGGACAGAACACCGGAGAGCTGTTTTTT | CASSTGQNTGELFF
TRBJ2-3 | TRBD2 | TRBV4-2 | - | 16 | TGTGCCAGCAGCCTGGGACTAGCGGGATCCACAGATACGCAGTATTTT | CASSLGLAGSTDTQYF
TRBJ1-5 | - | TRBV21-1 | - | 18 | TGTGCCAGCAGCAAAGATGGGACAGGAGCTTTTAGCAATCAGCCCCAGCATTTT | CASSKDGTGAFSNQPQHF
TRBJ2-7 | - | TRBV11-2 | - | 14 | TGTGCCAGCAGCTTAGGGTCTAGCCTGTACGAGCAGTACTTC | CASSLGSSLYEQYF
TRBJ1-5 | TRBD1 | TRBV28 | - | 18 | TGTGCCAGCATACTGACAGGGCACGAAAAAGGAGGGAATCAGCCCCAGCATTTT | CASILTGHEKGGNQPQHF
TRBJ2-3 | TRBD2 | TRBV18 | - | 15 | TGTGCCAGCTCACAGCTAGCGGGAGGTTCAGATACGCAGTATTTT | CASSQLAGGSDTQYF
TRBJ1-6 | - | TRBV6-5 | - | 15 | TGTGCCAGCAGTTACTCGAGCTCCTATAATTCACCCCTCCACTTT | CASSYSSSYNSPLHF
TRBJ1-2 | - | TRBV7-2 | - | 12 | TGTGCCAGCAGCTTAAGTCGTGGGGCCGGCACCTTC | CASSLSRGAGTF
TRBJ1-5 | - | TRBV2 | - | 12 | TGTGCCAGCAGTGTAGAAATTCAGCCCCAGCATTTT | CASSVEIQPQHF
TRBJ2-5 | TRBD1 | TRBV19 | - | 16 | TGTGCCAGTAGTAGCCGGGACAGGGGGCTGGGAGAGACCCAGTACTTC | CASSSRDRGLGETQYF
TRBJ2-7 | - | TRBV5-1 | - | 13 | TGCGCCAGCAGCTTAGGACAGCTCTACGAGCAGTACTTC | CASSLGQLYEQYF
TRBJ1-1 | - | TRBV29-1 | - | 13 | TGCAGCGTTGAAGCCACAGCGAACACTGAAGCTTTCTTT | CSVEATANTEAFF
TRBJ1-2 | - | TRBV7-9 | - | 13 | TGTGCCAGCAGCTTAGTGTCAGGGGTTGGCTACACCTTC | CASSLVSGVGYTF